Listed below are T cell receptor beta chains from one sample, sequenced in a study of blood T cell repertoires in COVID-19. Profiled with immunoSEQ multiplex PCR; TCRdb holds only in-frame clones, not every one. The sample carries 450,000 or so clones, 70% to 90% recorded once. Sequencing used peripheral blood. These receptors originate from a young man with COVID-19, enrolled during active disease. CDR3s include the opening cysteine and the closing phenylalanine or tryptophan. A D gene is named only where the DNA matches it firmly. Where a row states a size, it is once, few, many or the class of an expanded clone; other rows omit it.

d_gene,j_gene,v_gene,abundance,CDR3nt,CDR3aa
TRBD1,TRBJ1-1,TRBV27,.,TGTGCCAGCAGTTTCTCGACAGGGAGACGAACTGAAGCTTTCTTT,CASSFSTGRRTEAFF
.,TRBJ1-1,TRBV18,.,TGTGCCAGCTCCCCCGGGACTGTCACTGAAGCTTTCTTT,CASSPGTVTEAFF
TRBD2,TRBJ2-5,TRBV20-1,.,TGCAGTGCTTCGGGGACTAGCGACCAGTACTTC,CSASGTSDQYF
TRBD1,TRBJ1-2,TRBV13,.,TGTGCCAGCAGCTTAGGGGGGACAGGGGGCTTCTATGGCTACACCTTC,CASSLGGTGGFYGYTF
TRBD1,TRBJ2-7,TRBV7-3,.,TGTGCCAGCAGCCCCGGGCCCAGGGGGCACGAGCAGTACTTC,CASSPGPRGHEQYF
.,TRBJ2-2,TRBV19,.,TGTGCCAGTAGAAATAGGGGAGGAACCGGGGAGCTGTTTTTT,CASRNRGGTGELFF
.,TRBJ1-4,TRBV2,.,TGTGCCAGCAGTGAAGCGTGGAGTAGAGGAATTAATGAAAAACTGTTTTTT,CASSEAWSRGINEKLFF
TRBD1,TRBJ1-4,TRBV6-1,.,TGTGCCAGCAGTGAAGCGGACAGGGTGGTTGAAAAACTGTTTTTT,CASSEADRVVEKLFF
TRBD2,TRBJ2-2,TRBV29-1,.,TGCAGCGCTCTAGGACTAGCGGGACCGAACACCGGGGAGCTGTTTTTT,CSALGLAGPNTGELFF
.,TRBJ1-4,TRBV30,.,TGTGCCTGGAGTGAAGGGGCAGGGTACGAAAAACTGTTTTTT,CAWSEGAGYEKLFF
.,TRBJ2-1,TRBV5-4,.,TGTGCCAGCAGCCATGGGGGCGCCCTTAAAGATGAGCAGTTCTTC,CASSHGGALKDEQFF
.,TRBJ2-1,TRBV4-1,few,TGCGCCAGCAGCCAAGTGGGTACTAGACAGTTCTTC,CASSQVGTRQFF
.,TRBJ1-3,TRBV7-9,.,TGTGCCAGCAGCGCCCGCACTAGCTCTGGAAACACCATATATTTT,CASSARTSSGNTIYF
TRBD1,TRBJ2-7,TRBV6-5,.,TGTGCCAGCAGTCGACAGGGGAGGAACGCCTACGAGCAGTACTTC,CASSRQGRNAYEQYF
.,TRBJ1-1,TRBV7-8,.,TGTGCCAGCAGCTACCAACCCCAGGCCACTGAAGCTTTCTTT,CASSYQPQATEAFF
TRBD2,TRBJ2-3,TRBV6-6,.,TGTGCCAGCAAGGTTAGCGGGGCCACAGATACGCAGTATTTT,CASKVSGATDTQYF
.,TRBJ1-6,TRBV3-1/TRBV3-2,.,TGTGCCAGCAGCCAGGCAGGTGGCTCACCCCTCCACTTT,CASSQAGGSPLHF
TRBD2,TRBJ2-1,TRBV11-2,.,TGTGCCAGCAGCTTTCGACTAGCGGGGGGAACGAGCTCCTACAATGAGCAGTTCTTC,CASSFRLAGGTSSYNEQFF
TRBD1,TRBJ2-2,TRBV4-2,once,TGTGCCAGCAGCCCCGGGACAGACCGCGCCGGGGAGCTGTTTTTT,CASSPGTDRAGELFF
TRBD1,TRBJ1-1,TRBV29-1,.,TGCAGCGCTTACAGGGGGTACGGCACTGAAGCTTTCTTT,CSAYRGYGTEAFF
TRBD1,TRBJ2-7,TRBV11-1,.,TGTGCCAGCAGCGAGGGACAGGGTGGCTACGAGCAGTACTTC,CASSEGQGGYEQYF
TRBD2,TRBJ2-1,TRBV5-8,.,TGTGCCAGCGGCGGCACTAGCGGGCACAGACCCTACAATGAGCAGTTCTTC,CASGGTSGHRPYNEQFF
TRBD1,TRBJ2-7,TRBV5-1,.,TGCGCCAGCAGCTGGACAGGGAATCAGCGCGAGCAGTACTTC,CASSWTGNQREQYF
.,TRBJ2-7,TRBV7-2,.,TGTGCCAGCAGCAGCCGAGCCTACGAGCAGTACTTC,CASSSRAYEQYF
TRBD2,TRBJ2-6,TRBV13,.,TGTGCCAGCAGCGACCGGACTAGCGGGAGGGAAAAGAGCTCTGGGGCCAACGTCCTGACTTTC,CASSDRTSGREKSSGANVLTF
.,TRBJ2-2,TRBV9,few,TGTGCCAGCAGCGTAGATCAGGGGCGCACCGGGGAGCTGTTTTTT,CASSVDQGRTGELFF
.,TRBJ1-5,TRBV5-5,.,TGTGCCAGCAGCTTGAGCTGGGGGCGGAATCAGCCCCAGCATTTT,CASSLSWGRNQPQHF
.,TRBJ1-2,TRBV20-1,once,TGCAGTGCTAGTTTTGACAGAACATATGGCTACACCTTC,CSASFDRTYGYTF
TRBD2,TRBJ2-3,TRBV13,.,TGTGCCAGCAGCCCATGGGGGCTAGCGGGAGGGCCGACAGATACGCAGTATTTT,CASSPWGLAGGPTDTQYF
TRBD1,TRBJ1-6,TRBV5-4,once,TGTGCCTCAGCAGACCGTCCGGGACAGGGGAATTCACCCCTCCACTTT,CASADRPGQGNSPLHF
.,TRBJ2-7,TRBV2,once,TGTGCCAGCATGCTTTGGGACACCTCCTACGAGCAGTACTTC,CASMLWDTSYEQYF
.,TRBJ1-2,TRBV7-8,.,TGTGCCAGCAGCCCACGGGGGGACTATGGCTACACCTTC,CASSPRGDYGYTF
.,TRBJ1-2,TRBV6-5,.,TGTGCCAGCAGTACGGGCAGGGCGGGCTACACCTTC,CASSTGRAGYTF
.,TRBJ1-4,TRBV27,.,TGTGCCAGCAGTTTAAATGGGGCAGGGGAAAAACTGTTTTTT,CASSLNGAGEKLFF
.,TRBJ2-1,TRBV1,few,TGCACCAGCAGCCAAGATCACGGACAGGGAAAGGGGGACTACAATGAGCAGTTCTTC,CTSSQDHGQGKGDYNEQFF
.,TRBJ2-7,TRBV12-2,.,TGTGCAAGTCGCTTAGAGGACAGTTACGAGCAGTACTTC,CASRLEDSYEQYF
.,TRBJ1-6,TRBV6-5,.,TGTGCCAGCAGTTACTCCTGGGACAAAAATTCACCCCTCCACTTT,CASSYSWDKNSPLHF
.,TRBJ2-7,TRBV6-9,.,TGTGCCAGCAGTTATCCAGACAGACCCACCTCCTACGAGCAGTACTTC,CASSYPDRPTSYEQYF
.,TRBJ2-3,TRBV15,.,TGTGCCACCAGCAGAGATCACGGCGGGAGCACAGATACGCAGTATTTT,CATSRDHGGSTDTQYF
TRBD2,TRBJ2-4,TRBV3-1/TRBV3-2,.,TGTGCCAGCAGCCTATCCGGGACTAGGAACATTCAGTACTTC,CASSLSGTRNIQYF
TRBD1,TRBJ2-7,TRBV7-2,.,TGTGCCAGCAGCCTAGACGGACAGGTTGGCCACGAGCAGTACTTC,CASSLDGQVGHEQYF
TRBD1,TRBJ1-2,TRBV10-3,few,TGTGCCATCAGGGACAGGGATAGTTCTAACTATGGCTACACCTTC,CAIRDRDSSNYGYTF
TRBD2,TRBJ2-1,TRBV27,.,TGTGCCAGCAGTGTACTAGCGGGAATTACCTACAATGAGCAGTTCTTC,CASSVLAGITYNEQFF
TRBD2,TRBJ2-7,TRBV4-1,few,TGCGCCAGCAGCCAAGAGGGACTAGCGGCCTACGAGCAGTACTTC,CASSQEGLAAYEQYF
.,TRBJ1-5,TRBV2,.,TGTGCCAGCAGCCTCAATCAGCCCCAGCATTTT,CASSLNQPQHF
TRBD1,TRBJ2-1,TRBV3-1/TRBV3-2,.,TGTGCCAGCAGCATTGGGACAGGGCTTGCTAGCTCCTACAATGAGCAGTTCTTC,CASSIGTGLASSYNEQFF
TRBD1,TRBJ2-2,TRBV4-1,.,TGCGCCAGCAGCCATATACAGGGGGCCGGGGAGCTGTTTTTT,CASSHIQGAGELFF
TRBD1,TRBJ2-1,TRBV3-1/TRBV3-2,once,TGTGCCAGCAGCCAGCCCAGGGACAGGCCGTTCTTC,CASSQPRDRPFF
.,TRBJ2-1,TRBV11-2,.,TGTGCCAGCAGCTTAGGGGCGGGTATCCCCAATGAGCAGTTCTTC,CASSLGAGIPNEQFF
TRBD1,TRBJ2-1,TRBV28,.,TGTGCCAGCAGTTTTTTGAGACAGGGAAGCAATGAGCAGTTCTTC,CASSFLRQGSNEQFF
TRBD1,TRBJ1-2,TRBV24-1,.,TGTGCCACCAGTGATTCCTTGACAGGGACCTATGGCTACACCTTC,CATSDSLTGTYGYTF
.,TRBJ2-2,TRBV12-3/TRBV12-4,.,TGTGCCAGCAGTTTTACTAGAGCCGGGGAGCTGTTTTTT,CASSFTRAGELFF
TRBD1,TRBJ2-1,TRBV10-3,once,TGTGCCGTCGAGGGGGCGGTGAAGGGTGAGCAGTTCTTC,CAVEGAVKGEQFF
.,TRBJ1-5,TRBV12-5,few,TGTGCTAGCCGCACCGGGGATCAGCCCCAGCATTTT,CASRTGDQPQHF
.,TRBJ2-5,TRBV3-1/TRBV3-2,.,TGTGCCAGCAGTCCCGGACATCAAGAGACCCAGTACTTC,CASSPGHQETQYF